These 15 T cell receptor beta chains came from one sample sequenced in a study of blood T cell repertoires in COVID-19. Assay used: immunoSEQ multiplex PCR; TCRdb lists only in-frame clones, some missing. This sample has approximately 26,000 clones, with approximately 86% found just once. Sequenced sample: peripheral blood. These receptors came from a man older than 75 with active or convalescent COVID-19.

The CDR3 region has the DNA TGTGCCAGCTCGCCAATGGGAGGGGCCGATAGCAATCAGCCCCAGCATTTT. This sequence encodes CASSPMGGADSNQPQHF. The genes are TRBV18 and TRBJ1-5; D perhaps matches TRBD1 (5 bases). The CDR3 length is 17 residues. Germline lookup yields CDR1 KGHSH and CDR2 LQKENI. V lost 6 bases to trimming and J lost 0 bases, with 18 bases between them.

The chain combines TRBV9 with TRBJ2-1; 15 bases are a match to TRBD2. This CDR3 spans 16 amino acids. The germline V gene has CDR1 SGDLS and CDR2 YYNGEE. Unmatched junction bases numbered 3, after V lost 0 bases and J lost 8 bases. CDR3 nucleotides: TGTGCCAGCAGCGTAGCTTGGACTAGCGGGAGGGATGAGCAGTTCTTC. This translates into CASSVAWTSGRDEQFF.

The rearrangement uses TRBV19 and TRBJ2-3; 7 bases are shared with TRBD2. J was trimmed by 4 bases and V by 4 bases; bases with no gene match: 8. CDR3 length: 15 residues. Germline loops: CDR1 LNHDA, CDR2 SQIVND (reference sequence). The CDR3 loop reads CASSKNGRNADTQYF. For the CDR3, the DNA is TGTGCCAGTAGTAAGAACGGGAGGAACGCAGATACGCAGTATTTT.

The chain recombines TRBV6-5 with TRBJ2-1, with 10 bases lining up with TRBD1. The CDR3 has 15 amino acids. CDR1 is MNHEY, CDR2 SVGAGI, per germline. Trimming at V came to 2 bases and at J to 4 bases, leaving 2 bases not matched to a gene. The CDR3 DNA follows: TGTGCCAGCAGTTACCGGGACAGGGGATACAATGAGCAGTTCTTC. The encoded protein is CASSYRDRGYNEQFF.

This rearrangement joins TRBV27 to TRBJ1-2, with D unresolved. The germline V gene encodes CDR1 MNHEY and CDR2 SMNVEV (reference sequence). The CDR3 is 13 amino acids. The ends were cut back, 3 bases at V and 4 bases at J, with 9 bases in the middle. CDR3 nucleotides: TGTGCCAGCAGTTTCTCGGCAGGCTATGGCTACACCTTC. It yields the protein CASSFSAGYGYTF.

Here the CDR3 reads CASSMFGSGGIQETQYF. In DNA, the CDR3 is TGTGCCAGTAGCATGTTTGGCAGCGGGGGGATCCAAGAGACCCAGTACTTC. The chain employs TRBV19 and TRBJ2-5, with 9 bases aligning to TRBD2. The CDR3 spans 17 residues. Trimming removed 6 bases from V and 1 base from J; junction bases left unmatched: 12. CDR1 is LNHDA, CDR2 SQIVND, per germline (reference sequence).

The chain employs TRBV9 and TRBJ1-2; D gene uncertain. There are 14 residues in the CDR3. V gave up 0 bases and J gave up 7 bases, with 13 bases separating them. The germline gives CDR1 SGDLS, CDR2 YYNGEE. In DNA, the CDR3 is TGTGCCAGCAGCGTAGTAGGGAGTCTGGGTGGCTACACCTTC. Protein product: CASSVVGSLGGYTF.

The V call is TRBV7-9, the J call TRBJ2-3; tentative D call: TRBD2 (7 bases). V gave up 0 bases and J gave up 10 bases, with 14 bases separating them. The CDR3 length is 14 residues. The germline V gene has CDR1 SEHNR and CDR2 FQNEAQ (reference sequence). This CDR3 reads CASSLAGGAISQYF. The DNA for the CDR3 is TGTGCCAGCAGCTTAGCGGGGGGGGCTATTTCGCAGTATTTT.

The V call is TRBV7-9, the J call TRBJ2-5; TRBD1 aligns across 7 bases. In germline, CDR1 is SEHNR, CDR2 FQNEAQ (reference sequence). Trimming took 6 bases from V and 4 from J; bases not matched to a gene: 5. The CDR3 covers 13 residues. CDR3 residues: CASRPTGRETQYF. The CDR3 DNA sequence: TGTGCCAGCAGACCGACAGGGCGAGAGACCCAGTACTTC.

The chain is built from TRBV18 and TRBJ1-3; no clear D. Germline V gives CDR1 KGHSH, CDR2 LQKENI. The CDR3 is made up of 15 amino acids. V was clipped by 2 bases and J by 0 bases, with 8 bases between them. CDR3 amino acids: CASSPSGISGNTIYF. The CDR3 coding sequence is TGTGCCAGCTCACCATCTGGCATCTCTGGAAACACCATATATTTT.

The V call is TRBV5-4, the J call TRBJ2-6; possible D gene TRBD1, 6 bases. There are 15 residues in the CDR3. V was clipped by 4 bases and J by 4 bases, with 12 bases between them. CDR1 SGHNT and CDR2 YYREEE come from the germline V gene (reference sequence). The chain's CDR3 is CASSVDRTGANVLTF. Here the CDR3 DNA reads TGTGCCAGCAGCGTGGACAGAACCGGGGCCAACGTCCTGACTTTC.

The chain couples TRBV18 to TRBJ1-2; tentative D call: TRBD1 (5 bases). Germline values: CDR1 KGHSH, CDR2 LQKENI. V dropped 3 bases and J dropped 5 bases, with 10 bases sitting between them. The length of the CDR3 is 13 residues. The CDR3 region has the DNA TGTGCCAGCTCACCTGCGACAGAGTATGGCTACACCTTC. Protein sequence: CASSPATEYGYTF.

V is TRBV6-1 and J is TRBJ2-1, with D unresolved. Germline lookup yields CDR1 MNHNS and CDR2 SASEGT. The V gene lost 1 base and the J gene lost 0 bases, with 4 bases spanning the gap. The length of the CDR3 is 14 residues. The chain's CDR3 is CASSEGGSYNEQFF. The CDR3 region has the DNA TGTGCCAGCAGTGAAGGAGGCTCCTACAATGAGCAGTTCTTC.

V is TRBV6-5 and J is TRBJ2-1; 9 bases fit TRBD1. CDR3 length: 15 residues. V shed 9 bases, J shed 0 bases, and the junction held 6 bases outside the gene matches. The germline V gene has CDR1 MNHEY and CDR2 SVGAGI. CDR3 residues: CASRGQGSSYNEQFF. The CDR3, as DNA: TGTGCCAGTAGGGGACAGGGTAGCTCCTACAATGAGCAGTTCTTC.

The chain employs TRBV27 and TRBJ1-3, with TRBD1 as a possible D gene (5 bases). V lost 6 bases and J lost 0, with 12 bases in between. The CDR3 is made up of 15 amino acids. CDR1 is MNHEY, CDR2 SMNVEV, per germline (reference sequence). The CDR3 DNA reads as TGTGCCAGCAGAGAGACAGTCCTCTCTGGAAACACCATATATTTT. It specifies CASRETVLSGNTIYF.